The 15 T cell receptor beta chains below were found in one sample sequenced in a study of regulatory T cells in long-lasting Graves disease. For TCR beta, libraries came from iRepertoire HTBI primers and Arm-PCR of CDR3 regions. TCRdb re-called the multiplex PCR reads with MiXCR, one entry per CDR3 protein. Here the sample spans roughly 610,000 distinct CDR3 sequences, roughly 15% being singletons. As for time point: newly diagnosed GD, antithyroid drugs for less than 3 months. PBMC-extracted RNA yielded the TCR library. This sample also belongs to another study, concerning T cells in Graves' hyperthyroidism and ophthalmopathy.

Sequenced here: peripheral blood mononuclear cells (PBMCs), sampled at new diagnosis, from a patient treated with antithyroid drugs. All receptors derive from a woman aged 25 to 45 with Graves disease.

The chain employs TRBV12-3 or TRBV12-4 and TRBJ2-7, with 9 bases fitting TRBD2. The length of the CDR3 is 14 residues. Trimming removed 5 bases from V and 2 bases from J; junction bases left unmatched: 4. This CDR3 reads CASSTTSGPYEQYF. The CDR3 DNA reads as TGTGCCAGCAGTACCACTAGCGGGCCCTACGAGCAGTACTTC.

This chain links TRBV20-1 with TRBJ2-6, with a tentative D call TRBD2 (7 bases). The CDR3 runs 17 residues. Trimming took 6 bases from V and 0 from J, leaving 18 bases between them. Germline V gene lookup returns CDR1 DFQATT and CDR2 SNEGSKA (reference sequence). CDR3 sequence reads: CSATRGGRGSGANVLTF. DNA of the CDR3: TGCAGTGCCACTAGGGGGGGGCGAGGCTCTGGGGCCAACGTCCTGACTTTC.

This clonotype was seen many times. The chain combines TRBV2 with TRBJ2-1; TRBD1 aligns across 12 bases. Germline values: CDR1 SNHLY, CDR2 FYNNEI. J lost 7 bases, V lost 6 bases, and 7 bases had no gene match. CDR3 size: 15 residues. The CDR3 reads CASRVGQGARNEQFF. CDR3 bases: TGTGCCAGCAGGGTGGGACAGGGGGCGCGAAATGAGCAGTTCTTC.

CDR3 nucleotides: TGTGCCAGCAGTCAAAACTTCCTAGCGGCGTCGCGTTACGAGCAGTACTTC. Translating gives CASSQNFLAASRYEQYF. V is TRBV27 and J is TRBJ2-7, with 7 positions matching TRBD2. The V segment lost 5 bases and the J segment 4 bases; nucleotides outside the gene matches: 17. This CDR3 region has 17 residues. CDR1 is MNHEY and CDR2 is SMNVEV in the germline V gene (reference sequence).

This clonotype was detected ten times or more. This chain connects TRBV30 to TRBJ1-1, with 9 bases matching TRBD1. Per germline, CDR1 GTSNPN and CDR2 SVGIG (reference sequence). The CDR3 has 13 amino acids. J was trimmed by 3 bases and V by 4 bases; bases with no gene match: 3. Here the CDR3 DNA reads TGTGCCTGGAACAGGGGGCTCGACACTGAAGCTTTCTTT. Translating it yields CAWNRGLDTEAFF.

The rearrangement joins TRBV5-4 to TRBJ2-7; 10 bases agree with TRBD1. Germline V gene sequence: CDR1 SGHNT, CDR2 YYREEE (reference sequence). V lost 4 bases and J lost 4; bases outside the gene matches: 5. The CDR3 runs 14 residues. CDR3 nucleotides: TGTGCCAGCAGCGCGGGACAGGGGAGATACGAGCAGTACTTC. Its translation: CASSAGQGRYEQYF.

The CDR3: CAIPGVGTSGRNEQYF. The CDR3 bases are TGTGCCATCCCAGGGGTCGGAACTAGCGGGAGGAACGAGCAGTACTTC. This chain connects TRBV2 to TRBJ2-7; 12 nucleotides match TRBD2. The germline V gene has CDR1 SNHLY and CDR2 FYNNEI. This CDR3 spans 16 amino acids. V lost 10 bases to trimming and J lost 5 bases; unmatched junction nucleotides: 15.

The chain carries TRBV20-1 and TRBJ2-2, with D perhaps matching TRBD2 (6 bases). The V end lost 6 bases, the J end lost 1 base, and 21 bases lay between the germline ends. CDR3 length equals 17 residues. The germline gives CDR1 DFQATT, CDR2 SNEGSKA (reference sequence). CDR3 residues: CSAPDPGAVLNTGELFF. The CDR3 region has the DNA TGCAGTGCCCCCGATCCGGGAGCGGTCTTGAACACCGGGGAGCTGTTTTTT.

For this clonotype: Its ends do not fully match the called genes, so a read error is possible. The chain has TRBV6-1 and TRBJ2-7, with 12 bases fitting TRBD2. The CDR3 covers 18 residues. Germline V gene data show CDR1 as MNHNS and CDR2 as SASEGT. CDR3 region: CASSIRDRVLAGGLWRDF. For the CDR3, the DNA is TGTGCCAGCAGTATCCGGGACAGGGTTCTAGCGGGAGGGCTATGGAGGGACTTC.

This clonotype occurred many times. V gene TRBV2 combines with J gene TRBJ2-7; D is unclear. This CDR3 has 13 amino acids. Germline loops: CDR1 SNHLY, CDR2 FYNNEI. Deletions cut 4 bases from V and 3 bases from J, with 10 bases between. CDR3 sequence reads: CASSVGPFYEQYF. For the CDR3, the DNA is TGTGCCAGCAGTGTTGGCCCGTTCTACGAGCAGTACTTC.

This clonotype was observed a handful of times. CDR3 DNA sequence: TGTGCCAGCAGCGCGACCTCCACGGAGCGGGCCACAGATACGCAGTATTTT. The encoded protein is CASSATSTERATDTQYF. The chain employs TRBV9 and TRBJ2-3, with a possible D match to TRBD2 (6 bases). The CDR3 sequence is 17 residues long. Germline-derived CDR1 and CDR2 are SGDLS and YYNGEE. V was shortened by 3 bases and J by 2 bases, with 19 bases between the two germline ends.

This clonotype was observed a few times. The chain couples TRBV20-1 to TRBJ2-3; D gene unclear. This CDR3 has 11 residues. Looked up from germline, CDR1 is DFQATT and CDR2 is SNEGSKA (reference sequence). V lost 2 bases, J lost 5 bases, and 5 bases lay in between. CDR3 in amino acids: CSARLVDTQYF. CDR3 sequence (DNA): TGCAGTGCTAGATTAGTAGATACGCAGTATTTT.

The chain has TRBV12-3 or TRBV12-4 and TRBJ1-3, with TRBD1 as a possible D gene (6 bases). Trimming stripped 4 bases from V and 5 bases from J, with 15 bases between. The CDR3 length is 15 residues. The CDR3 DNA sequence: TGTGCCAGCAGTTATGGACAGCTACACAGAAACACCATATATTTT. It yields the protein CASSYGQLHRNTIYF.

The rearrangement uses TRBV7-9 and TRBJ1-3, with D tentatively TRBD1 (6 bases). This CDR3 comprises 17 residues. Germline CDR1 SEHNR, CDR2 FQNEAQ (reference sequence). With 5 bases removed from V and 0 bases from J, the gap between germline ends came to 17 bases. The CDR3 loop reads CASSGGTSWTSGNTIYF. In DNA, the CDR3 is TGTGCCAGCAGCGGTGGGACAAGCTGGACCTCTGGAAACACCATATATTTT.

This clonotype was observed at least ten times. The chain is built from TRBV2 and TRBJ2-7; D gene uncertain. The CDR3 covers 10 residues. V was clipped by 6 bases and J by 7 bases, with 7 bases between them. Germline V gives CDR1 SNHLY, CDR2 FYNNEI. This CDR3 reads CASRAKEQYF. The CDR3 DNA follows: TGTGCCAGCAGAGCAAAGGAGCAGTACTTC.